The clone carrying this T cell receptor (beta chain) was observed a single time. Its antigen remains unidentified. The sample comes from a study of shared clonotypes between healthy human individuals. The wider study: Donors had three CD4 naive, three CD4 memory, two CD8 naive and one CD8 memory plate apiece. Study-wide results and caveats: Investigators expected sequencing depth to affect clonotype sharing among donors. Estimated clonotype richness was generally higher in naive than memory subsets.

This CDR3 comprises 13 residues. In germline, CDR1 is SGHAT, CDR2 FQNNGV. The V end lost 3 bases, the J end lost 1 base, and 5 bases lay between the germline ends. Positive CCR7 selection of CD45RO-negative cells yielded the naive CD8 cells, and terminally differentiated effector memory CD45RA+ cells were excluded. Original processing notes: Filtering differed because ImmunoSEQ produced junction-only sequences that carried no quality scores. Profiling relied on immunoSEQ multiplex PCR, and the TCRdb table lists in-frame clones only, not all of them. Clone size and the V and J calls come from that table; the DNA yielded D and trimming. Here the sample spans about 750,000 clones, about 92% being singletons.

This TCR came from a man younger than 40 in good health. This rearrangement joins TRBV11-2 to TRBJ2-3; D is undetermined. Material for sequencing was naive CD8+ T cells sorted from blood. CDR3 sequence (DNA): TGTGCCAGCAGCTTGTTGGGCACAGATACGCAGTATTTT. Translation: CASSLLGTDTQYF.